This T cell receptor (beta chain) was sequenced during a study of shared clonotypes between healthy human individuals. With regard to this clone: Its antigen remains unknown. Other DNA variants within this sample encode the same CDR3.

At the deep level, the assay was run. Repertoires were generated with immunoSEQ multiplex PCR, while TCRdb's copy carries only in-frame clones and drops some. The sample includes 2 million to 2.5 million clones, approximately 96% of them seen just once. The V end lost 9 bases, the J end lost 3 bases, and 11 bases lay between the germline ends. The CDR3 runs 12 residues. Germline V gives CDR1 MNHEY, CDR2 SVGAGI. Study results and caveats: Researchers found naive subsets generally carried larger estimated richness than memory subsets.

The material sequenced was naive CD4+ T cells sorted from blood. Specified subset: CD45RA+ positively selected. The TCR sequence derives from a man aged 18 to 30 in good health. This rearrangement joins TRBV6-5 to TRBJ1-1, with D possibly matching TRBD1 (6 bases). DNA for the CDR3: TGTGCCAGTTTCAGGGGAGACACTGAAGCTTTCTTT. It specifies CASFRGDTEAFF.